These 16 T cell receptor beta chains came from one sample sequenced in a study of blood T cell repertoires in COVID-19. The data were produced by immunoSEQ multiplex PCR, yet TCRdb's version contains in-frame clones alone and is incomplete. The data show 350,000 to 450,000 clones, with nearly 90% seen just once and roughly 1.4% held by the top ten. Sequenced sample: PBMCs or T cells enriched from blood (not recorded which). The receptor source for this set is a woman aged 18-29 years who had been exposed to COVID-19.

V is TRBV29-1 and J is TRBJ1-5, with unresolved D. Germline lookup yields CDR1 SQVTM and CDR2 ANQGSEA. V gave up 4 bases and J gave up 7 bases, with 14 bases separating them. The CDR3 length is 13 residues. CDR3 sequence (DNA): TGCAGCGTTGTCACGGGATTTGGGCAGCCCCAGCATTTT. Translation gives CSVVTGFGQPQHF.

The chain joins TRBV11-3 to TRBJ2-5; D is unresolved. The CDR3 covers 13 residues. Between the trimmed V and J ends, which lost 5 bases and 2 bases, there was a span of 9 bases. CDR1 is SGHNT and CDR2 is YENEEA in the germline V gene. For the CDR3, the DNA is TGTGCCAGCAGCCCCAGATTTCAAGAGACCCAGTACTTC. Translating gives CASSPRFQETQYF.

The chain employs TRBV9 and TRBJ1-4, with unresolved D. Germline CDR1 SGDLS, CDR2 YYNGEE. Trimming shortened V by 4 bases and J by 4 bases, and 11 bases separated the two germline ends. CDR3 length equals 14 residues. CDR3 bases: TGTGCCAGCAGCTTTACTGACTTTAATGAAAAACTGTTTTTT. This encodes CASSFTDFNEKLFF.

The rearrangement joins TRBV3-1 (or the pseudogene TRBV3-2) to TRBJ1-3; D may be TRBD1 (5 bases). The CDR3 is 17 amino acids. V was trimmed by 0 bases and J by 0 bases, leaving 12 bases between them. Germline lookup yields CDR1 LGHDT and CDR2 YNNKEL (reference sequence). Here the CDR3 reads CASSQELGQSSGNTIYF. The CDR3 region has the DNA TGTGCCAGCAGCCAAGAACTCGGACAAAGCTCTGGAAACACCATATATTTT.

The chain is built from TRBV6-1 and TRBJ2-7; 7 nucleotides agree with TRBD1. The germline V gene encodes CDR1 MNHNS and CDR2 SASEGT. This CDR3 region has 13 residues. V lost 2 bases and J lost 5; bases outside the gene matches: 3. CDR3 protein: CASSELQGNEQYF. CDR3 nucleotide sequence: TGTGCCAGCAGTGAATTACAGGGGAACGAGCAGTACTTC.

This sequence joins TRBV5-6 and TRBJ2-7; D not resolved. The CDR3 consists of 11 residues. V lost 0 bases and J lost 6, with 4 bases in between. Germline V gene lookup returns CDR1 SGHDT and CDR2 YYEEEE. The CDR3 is CASSLAFEQYF. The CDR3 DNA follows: TGTGCCAGCAGCTTGGCCTTCGAGCAGTACTTC.

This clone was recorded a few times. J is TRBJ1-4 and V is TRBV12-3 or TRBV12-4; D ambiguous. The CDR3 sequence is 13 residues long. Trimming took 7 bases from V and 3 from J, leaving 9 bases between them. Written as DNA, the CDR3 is TGTGCCAGCATGTGGGCAGCTAATGAAAAACTGTTTTTT. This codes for CASMWAANEKLFF.

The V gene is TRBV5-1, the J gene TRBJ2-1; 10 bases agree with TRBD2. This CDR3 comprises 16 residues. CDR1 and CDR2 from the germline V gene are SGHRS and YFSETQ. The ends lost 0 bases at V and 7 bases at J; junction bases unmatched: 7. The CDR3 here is CASSLATSGSRNEQFF. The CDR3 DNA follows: TGCGCCAGCAGCTTGGCGACTAGCGGGTCGCGGAATGAGCAGTTCTTC.

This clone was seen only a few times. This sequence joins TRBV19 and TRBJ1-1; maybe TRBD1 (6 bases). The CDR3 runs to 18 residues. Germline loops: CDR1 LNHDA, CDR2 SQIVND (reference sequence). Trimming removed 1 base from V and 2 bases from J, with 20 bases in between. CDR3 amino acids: CASSIAGQSPRGNTEAFF. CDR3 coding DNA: TGTGCCAGTAGTATAGCCGGACAGTCCCCCCGGGGCAACACTGAAGCTTTCTTT.

Here the CDR3 reads CASSPQQGYEQYF. CDR3 DNA: TGCGCCAGCAGCCCCCAACAGGGGTACGAGCAGTACTTC. The chain joins TRBV5-1 to TRBJ2-7; 7 bases map to TRBD1. CDR3 length: 13 amino acids. Unmatched junction bases numbered 5, after V lost 4 bases and J lost 4 bases. The germline V gene encodes CDR1 SGHRS and CDR2 YFSETQ.

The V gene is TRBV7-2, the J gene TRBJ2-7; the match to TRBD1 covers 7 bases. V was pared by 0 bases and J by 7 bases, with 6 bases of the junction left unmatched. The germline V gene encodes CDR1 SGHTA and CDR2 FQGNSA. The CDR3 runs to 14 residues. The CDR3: CASSLAPTGNEQYF. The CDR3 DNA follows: TGTGCCAGCAGCTTAGCGCCGACAGGGAATGAGCAGTACTTC.

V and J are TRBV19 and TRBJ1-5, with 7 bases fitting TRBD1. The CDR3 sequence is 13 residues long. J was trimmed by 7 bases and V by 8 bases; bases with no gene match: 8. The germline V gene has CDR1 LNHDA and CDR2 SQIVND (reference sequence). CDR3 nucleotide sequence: TGTGCCAGTCATGACAGGGTCTTGCAGCCCCAGCATTTT. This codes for CASHDRVLQPQHF.

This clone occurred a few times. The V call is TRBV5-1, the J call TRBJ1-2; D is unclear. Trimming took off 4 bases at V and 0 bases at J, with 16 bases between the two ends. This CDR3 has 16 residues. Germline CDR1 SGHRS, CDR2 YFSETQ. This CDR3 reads CASSITVSGANYGYTF. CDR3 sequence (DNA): TGCGCCAGCAGCATAACTGTTAGCGGGGCTAACTATGGCTACACCTTC.

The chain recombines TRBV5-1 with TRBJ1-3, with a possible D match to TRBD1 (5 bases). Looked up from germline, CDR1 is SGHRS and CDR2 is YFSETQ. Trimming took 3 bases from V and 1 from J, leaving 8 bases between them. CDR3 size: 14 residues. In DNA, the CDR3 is TGCGCCAGCAGCTCAGGGATTTCTGGAAACACCATATATTTT. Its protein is CASSSGISGNTIYF.

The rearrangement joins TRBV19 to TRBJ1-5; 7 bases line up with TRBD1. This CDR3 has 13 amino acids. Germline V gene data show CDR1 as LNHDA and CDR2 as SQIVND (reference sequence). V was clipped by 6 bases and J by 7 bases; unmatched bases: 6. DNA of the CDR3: TGTGCCAGTAGGCTACAGGGGAGCCAGCCCCAGCATTTT. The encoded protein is CASRLQGSQPQHF.

This CDR3 is CAISDWQETLLNYASKNIQYF. The DNA for the CDR3 is TGTGCCATCAGTGACTGGCAGGAAACTCTCTTAAATTATGCTTCCAAAAACATTCAGTACTTC. The chain uses TRBV10-3 and TRBJ2-4; D not certain. This CDR3 contains 21 residues. Looked up from germline, CDR1 is ENHRY and CDR2 is SYGVKD. V lost 3 bases and J 2 bases, leaving 29 bases between the germline ends.